This TCR beta chain was sequenced during a study of T cells in Graves' hyperthyroidism and ophthalmopathy. From RNA transcripts, TCR beta CDR3 regions were amplified. When the TCR CDR3 underwent first-round RT-PCR, the HTBI primer set was used. TCRdb re-called the multiplex PCR reads through MiXCR, storing one row per CDR3 protein. The table has approximately 740,000 distinct CDR3 sequences, 13% to 15% seen once. The ends lost 2 bases at V and 3 bases at J; junction bases unmatched: 2. The CDR3 sequence is 14 residues long. The germline gives CDR1 MDHEN, CDR2 SYDVKM. Broader study findings: Blood also carried most thyroid clonotypes expanded above 0.001.

This clonotype was picked up many times. Its antigen is still unknown. This TCR derives from a woman between 18 and 29 years old with Graves' hyperthyroidism. The chain combines TRBV28 with TRBJ2-7; 9 positions agree with TRBD1. Material for sequencing was blood. CDR3 nucleotide sequence: TGTGCCAGCAGTTTACAGACAGGGGGCTACGAGCAGTACTTC. Amino acid sequence: CASSLQTGGYEQYF.